The present TCR beta chain was sequenced within a study of siplizumab effects on memory and regulatory T cells. Study-level points and caveats: Siplizumab significantly lowered the alloreactive sequences that could be traced to unstimulated CD4+ memory cells. Naive T cells appeared more varied than memory cells and looked like key alloresponse contributors.

Assays covered around 100,000 TCR templates per sample. The repertoire was sequenced with immunoSEQ multiplex PCR; TCRdb's copy has only in-frame clones and lacks some. Counted here are roughly 75,000 clones, around 93% occurring once; the ten biggest clones make up less than 5.5%. As for this clone: Its antigen is unknown.

V was pared by 0 bases and J by 5 bases, with 2 bases of the junction left unmatched. The CDR3 is made up of 15 amino acids. The germline V gene encodes CDR1 WSHSY and CDR2 SAAADI. The chain is built from TRBV10-2 and TRBJ2-1, with 9 bases that match TRBD2. The receptor comes from a human donor in good health. Sample: CD8+ T cells sorted from blood. The CDR3 region is CASSESSGGNNEQFF. The CDR3 DNA sequence: TGCGCCAGCAGTGAGTCCAGCGGGGGGAACAATGAGCAGTTCTTC.